Presented here are 22 T cell receptor beta chains from one specimen sequenced in a study of T cell repertoires in cytomegalovirus infection (dated by TCRdb to between 2018 and 2021). Sequencing used an Illumina HiSeq 1500. In-frame beta chains were kept once TCRdb had trimmed the public reads at Q25 with fastp and called clones with MiXCR. Each entry merges the rows of one CDR3 protein and shows their most common DNA and genes. For this sample there are about 740,000 distinct CDR3 sequences; 35% to 45% appear just once. The leading ten clones occupy 2.5% to 3% of the sample. Sequencing was done on a sample of PBMCs. The receptors come from a human donor in good health (CMV status not recorded). Some clones in this sample may be carry-over from other donors' samples.

This clonotype has a handful of counts. The rearrangement uses TRBV25-1 and TRBJ1-2; no firm D call. Trimming took off 0 bases at V and 8 bases at J, with 13 bases between the two ends. This CDR3 is built from 14 residues. Germline V gene sequence: CDR1 MGHDK, CDR2 SYGVNS. The chain's CDR3 is CASSEYSSYGGYTF. The CDR3 DNA reads as TGTGCCAGCAGTGAATACAGCTCCTATGGAGGCTACACCTTC.

V is TRBV5-1 and J is TRBJ2-1, with D possibly matching TRBD2 (5 bases). The V and J ends lost 2 bases and 8 bases respectively, with 14 bases between them. Germline CDR1 reads SGHRS; CDR2 reads YFSETQ. There are 14 residues in the CDR3. CDR3 bases: TGCGCCAGCAGCTTTGGTGTGGGAGAGTATGAGCAGTTCTTC. Residues: CASSFGVGEYEQFF.

V gene TRBV5-1 combines with J gene TRBJ2-3, with D unresolved. Germline V gene sequence: CDR1 SGHRS, CDR2 YFSETQ. The CDR3 runs 15 residues. V was cut by 0 bases and J by 3 bases, with 11 bases left in between. CDR3 nucleotide sequence: TGCGCCAGCAGCTTGGAGTCGATTACAACAGATACGCAGTATTTT. As protein: CASSLESITTDTQYF.

The chain is built from TRBV7-8 and TRBJ2-7, with 9 bases lining up with TRBD2. The CDR3 spans 18 residues. Germline loops: CDR1 SGHVS, CDR2 FQNEAQ. The junction had 14 bases not matched to a gene; V was cut back by 5 bases and J by 0 bases. CDR3 protein: CASSPGTSWRTASYEQYF. CDR3 bases: TGTGCCAGCAGCCCCGGGACTAGCTGGAGGACCGCCTCCTACGAGCAGTACTTC.

The V gene is TRBV4-1, the J gene TRBJ1-1; D might be TRBD1 (5 bases). Per germline, CDR1 MGHRA and CDR2 YSYEKL. The CDR3 is 14 amino acids. With 4 bases removed from V and 3 bases from J, the gap between germline ends came to 12 bases. CDR3 residues: CASSLREVYTEAFF. The CDR3 DNA is TGCGCCAGCAGCCTCAGGGAAGTATACACTGAAGCTTTCTTT.

The sample holds a few counts of this clonotype. The rearrangement joins TRBV12-3 or TRBV12-4 to TRBJ1-5; D perhaps matches TRBD1 (6 bases). The CDR3 contains 15 residues. The germline V and J ends were trimmed by 5 bases and 4 bases, with 15 bases remaining between them. The CDR3, as DNA: TGTGCCAGCAGTCGAACAGGGAGCCGGAATCAGCCCCAGCATTTT. Translated, it gives CASSRTGSRNQPQHF.

As concerns this clonotype: This may be a read error: a much more frequent sequence differs by one nucleotide. The genes are TRBV7-9 and TRBJ1-2, with D possibly matching TRBD1 (5 bases). Germline CDR1 reads SEHNR; CDR2 reads FQNEAQ (reference sequence). CDR3 length: 12 residues. The CDR3 nucleotides are TGTGCCAGCAGCGAGGGGCAGGTTGGCTACAACTTC. Its protein product is CASSEGQVGYNF.

This clonotype turned up a few times. The chain is built from TRBV28 and TRBJ2-7; 9 bases are shared with TRBD1. The trim removed 5 bases at V and 3 bases at J, leaving 5 bases unmatched. The CDR3 spans 14 residues. CDR1 is MDHEN, CDR2 SYDVKM, per germline. The CDR3 sequence is CASSAGQGDYEQYF. CDR3 DNA: TGTGCCAGCAGTGCGGGACAGGGCGACTACGAGCAGTACTTC.

The CDR3 spells CASIPTRGNQPQHF. The CDR3 DNA sequence: TGTGCCAGCATCCCGACCAGGGGCAATCAGCCCCAGCATTTT. The V and J genes are TRBV28 and TRBJ1-5, with D maybe TRBD1 (5 bases). The ends were cut back, 7 bases at V and 2 bases at J, with 12 bases in the middle. The CDR3 covers 14 residues. Per germline, CDR1 MDHEN and CDR2 SYDVKM.

The chain employs TRBV12-3 or TRBV12-4 and TRBJ1-1; 8 bases are shared with TRBD1. V lost 5 bases, J lost 3 bases, and 8 bases stayed unmatched. The CDR3 spans 15 residues. CDR3 DNA: TGTGCCAGCAGTCCTGCAGGGGGCCGGGACACTGAAGCTTTCTTT. Translation: CASSPAGGRDTEAFF.

This clonotype has a handful of counts. This chain links TRBV6-2 or TRBV6-3 with TRBJ2-3; TRBD2 agrees at 7 bases. The CDR3 consists of 15 residues. The V gene's germline CDR1 is MNHEY and CDR2 SVGEGT. Trimming cost V 6 bases and J 4 bases; bases outside gene matches: 10. As DNA, the CDR3 is TGTGCCAGCAGCCTAACCGCGGGAGCTGCAGATACGCAGTATTTT. Translating it yields CASSLTAGAADTQYF.

The sample holds a few counts of this clonotype. The rearrangement links TRBV4-2 to TRBJ2-7; 11 bases line up with TRBD1. The CDR3 contains 17 residues. The germline CDR1 and CDR2 sequences are LGHNA and YNFKEQ. J gave up 3 bases and V 2 bases, and 9 bases lay outside the gene matches. This CDR3 is CASSQQTRDRGSYEQYF. CDR3 nucleotides: TGTGCCAGCAGCCAACAGACCCGGGACAGGGGGAGCTACGAGCAGTACTTC.

The rearrangement joins TRBV28 to TRBJ1-6, with D perhaps matching TRBD1 (5 bases). The CDR3 runs 16 residues. V lost 1 base to trimming and J lost 9 bases, with 16 bases between them. In germline, CDR1 is MDHEN, CDR2 SYDVKM. The CDR3 DNA is TGTGCCAGCAGTTTATCTACTTTGGACATATCTTCACCCCTCCACTTT. It codes for CASSLSTLDISSPLHF. Based on the CDR3 plus reference TRBV28 and TRBJ1-6, the full variable domain is DVKVTQSSRYLVKRTGEKVFLECVQDMDHENMFWYRQDPGLGLRLIYFSYDVKMKEKGDIPEGYSVSREKKERFSLILESASTNQTSMYLCASSLSTLDISSPLHFGNGTRLTVT.

The chain joins TRBV28 to TRBJ2-1; 12 bases are a match to TRBD2. The CDR3 sequence is 16 residues long. Per germline, CDR1 MDHEN and CDR2 SYDVKM. Trimming at V came to 5 bases and at J to 5 bases, leaving 7 bases not matched to a gene. The CDR3 reads CASSPASGRGNNEQFF. The DNA of the CDR3 is TGTGCCAGCAGTCCAGCTAGCGGGAGGGGAAACAATGAGCAGTTCTTC.

This rearrangement joins TRBV19 to TRBJ1-5; TRBD1 agrees at 8 bases. The CDR3 has 17 residues. The germline CDR1 and CDR2 sequences are LNHDA and SQIVND (reference sequence). The J segment lost 2 bases and the V segment lost 2 bases, leaving 8 bases of the junction unmatched. CDR3 nucleotides: TGTGCCAGTAGTATATCCGGACAGGGATACCGCAATCAGCCCCAGCATTTT. Residues: CASSISGQGYRNQPQHF.

The CDR3 protein is CASSALWEGATPKETQYF. As DNA, the CDR3 is TGTGCCAGCAGCGCCCTATGGGAGGGGGCAACCCCAAAAGAGACCCAGTACTTC. The V gene is TRBV7-3, the J gene TRBJ2-5; D is tentatively TRBD1 or TRBD2 (7 bases each). The length of the CDR3 is 18 residues. V lost 5 bases, J lost 3 bases, and 25 bases lay in between. Germline CDR1 and CDR2: SGHTA and FQGTGA.

This sequence joins TRBV11-2 and TRBJ2-7; D perhaps matches TRBD2 (5 bases). Looked up from germline, CDR1 is SGHAT and CDR2 is FQNNGV. The CDR3 totals 13 residues. V lost 3 bases and J lost 6, with 12 bases in between. In DNA form, the CDR3 reads TGTGCCAGCAGCTTTGAATCTGGGAGCGAGCAGTACTTC. Encoded protein: CASSFESGSEQYF. Looking up the rest from reference TRBV11-2 and TRBJ2-7 gives the full variable domain: EAGVAQSPRYKIIEKRQSVAFWCNPISGHATLYWYQQILGQGPKLLIQFQNNGVVDDSQLPKDRFSAERLKGVDSTLKIQPAKLEDSAVYLCASSFESGSEQYFGPGTRLTVT.

Notes on this clonotype: The junction differs from germline at one of its ends, possibly a read error. The V call is TRBV20-1, the J call TRBJ1-4; TRBD1 is a possible D gene (5 bases). CDR3 size: 13 residues. Germline CDR1 and CDR2: DFQATT and SNEGSKA (reference sequence). The CDR3 DNA follows: TGCAGCGCTAGTATGGGGCCTAATGAAAAACTGTTTTTT. Protein product: CSASMGPNEKLFF.

The sample holds one count of this clonotype. One end of the junction varies from germline; a read error may be responsible. The rearrangement joins TRBV2 to TRBJ2-7; TRBD2 aligns across 7 bases. The CDR3 is made up of 15 amino acids. CDR1 SNHLY and CDR2 FYNNEI come from the germline V gene. This CDR3 reads CASSAAREGSYEKYF. The CDR3 nucleotides read TGTGCCAGCAGTGCGGCCAGGGAGGGATCCTACGAGAAGTACTTC.

The chain has TRBV19 and TRBJ1-5; D ambiguous. Looked up from germline, CDR1 is LNHDA and CDR2 is SQIVND (reference sequence). V gave up 5 bases and J gave up 2 bases, with 13 bases separating them. The CDR3 is 15 residues long. CDR3 sequence (DNA): TGTGCCAGTAGTCCCTTTAGTCGAGGCAATCAGCCCCAGCATTTT. Amino acids: CASSPFSRGNQPQHF.

The J gene is TRBJ1-3, the V gene TRBV4-1; no firm D call. The CDR3 spans 11 residues. Germline CDR1 and CDR2: MGHRA and YSYEKL. V was cut by 6 bases and J by 4 bases, with 4 bases left in between. The CDR3 DNA follows: TGCGCCAGCAGGAGGGGAAACACCATATATTTT. Its protein product is CASRRGNTIYF.

This clonotype has a handful of counts. The chain recombines TRBV12-3 or TRBV12-4 with TRBJ2-1, with TRBD1 as a possible D gene (5 bases). This CDR3 is built from 14 residues. V lost 3 bases and J 6 bases, leaving 12 bases between the germline ends. The DNA of the CDR3 is TGTGCCAGCAGTTTGACAGTTGGGGCCAATGAGCAGTTCTTC. Translated, it gives CASSLTVGANEQFF.